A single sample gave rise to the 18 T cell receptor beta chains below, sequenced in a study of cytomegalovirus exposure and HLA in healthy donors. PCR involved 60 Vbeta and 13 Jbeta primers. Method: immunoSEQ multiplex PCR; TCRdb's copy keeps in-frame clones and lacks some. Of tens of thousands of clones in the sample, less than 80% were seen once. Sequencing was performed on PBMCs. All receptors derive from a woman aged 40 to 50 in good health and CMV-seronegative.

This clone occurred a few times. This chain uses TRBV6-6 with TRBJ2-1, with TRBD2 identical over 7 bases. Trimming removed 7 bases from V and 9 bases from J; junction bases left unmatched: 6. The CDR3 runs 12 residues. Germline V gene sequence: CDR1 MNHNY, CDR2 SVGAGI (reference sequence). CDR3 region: CASTLTGGEQFF. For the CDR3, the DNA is TGTGCCAGCACCCTCACGGGGGGTGAGCAGTTCTTC.

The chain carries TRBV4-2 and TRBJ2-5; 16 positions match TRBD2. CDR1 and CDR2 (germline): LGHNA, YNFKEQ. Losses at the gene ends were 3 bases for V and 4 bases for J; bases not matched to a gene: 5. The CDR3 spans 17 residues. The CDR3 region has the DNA TGTGCCAGCAGCCAGGGACTAGCGGGAGGGCCTAGAGAGACCCAGTACTTC. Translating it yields CASSQGLAGGPRETQYF.

CDR3 residues: CASSRLAGGREKTQYF. CDR3 nucleotides: TGTGCCAGCAGTAGACTAGCGGGAGGCCGCGAGAAGACCCAGTACTTC. This sequence joins TRBV27 and TRBJ2-5; TRBD2 matches at 13 bases. The CDR3 has 16 amino acids. V gave up 5 bases and J gave up 6 bases; unmatched junction bases: 9. Germline values: CDR1 MNHEY, CDR2 SMNVEV (reference sequence).

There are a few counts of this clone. CDR3 coding DNA: TGCGCCAGCAGAATAGGACTAGCGGAGTACAATGAGCAGTTCTTC. The encoded protein is CASRIGLAEYNEQFF. The V gene is TRBV5-1, the J gene TRBJ2-1; the match to TRBD2 covers 10 bases. Germline trimming cut 5 bases from V and 4 bases from J; bases unmatched to any gene: 6. The CDR3 is made up of 15 amino acids. In germline, CDR1 is SGHRS, CDR2 YFSETQ.

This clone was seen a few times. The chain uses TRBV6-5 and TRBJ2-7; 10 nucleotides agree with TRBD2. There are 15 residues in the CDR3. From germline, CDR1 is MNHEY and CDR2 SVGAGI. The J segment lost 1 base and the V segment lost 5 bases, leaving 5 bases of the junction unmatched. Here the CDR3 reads CASSALAGVSYEQYF. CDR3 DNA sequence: TGTGCCAGCAGTGCGCTAGCGGGAGTTTCCTACGAGCAGTACTTC.

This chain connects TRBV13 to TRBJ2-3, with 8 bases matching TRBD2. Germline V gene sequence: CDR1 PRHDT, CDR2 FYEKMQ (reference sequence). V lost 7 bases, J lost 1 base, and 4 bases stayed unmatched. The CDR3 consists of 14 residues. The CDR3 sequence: CASTRGGRTDTQYF. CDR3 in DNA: TGTGCCAGCACCCGGGGGGGGCGCACAGATACGCAGTATTTT.

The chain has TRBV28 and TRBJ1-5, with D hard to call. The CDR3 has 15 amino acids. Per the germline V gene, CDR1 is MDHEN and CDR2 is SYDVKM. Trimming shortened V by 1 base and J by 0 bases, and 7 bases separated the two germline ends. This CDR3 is CASSLFGVSNQPQHF. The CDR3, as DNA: TGTGCCAGCAGTTTATTCGGGGTTAGCAATCAGCCCCAGCATTTT.

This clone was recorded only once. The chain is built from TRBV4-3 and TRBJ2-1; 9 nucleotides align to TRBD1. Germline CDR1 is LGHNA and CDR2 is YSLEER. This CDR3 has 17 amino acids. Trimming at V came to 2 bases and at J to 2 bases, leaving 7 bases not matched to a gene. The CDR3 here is CASSQQPGQGPYNEQFF. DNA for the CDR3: TGCGCCAGCAGCCAACAACCGGGACAGGGACCCTACAATGAGCAGTTCTTC.

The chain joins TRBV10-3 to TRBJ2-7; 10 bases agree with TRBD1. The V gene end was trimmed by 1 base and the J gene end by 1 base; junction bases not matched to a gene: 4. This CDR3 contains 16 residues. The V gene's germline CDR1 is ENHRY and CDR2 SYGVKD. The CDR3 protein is CAISELGQGTSYEQYF. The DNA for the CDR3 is TGTGCCATCAGTGAGTTGGGACAGGGGACTTCCTACGAGCAGTACTTC.

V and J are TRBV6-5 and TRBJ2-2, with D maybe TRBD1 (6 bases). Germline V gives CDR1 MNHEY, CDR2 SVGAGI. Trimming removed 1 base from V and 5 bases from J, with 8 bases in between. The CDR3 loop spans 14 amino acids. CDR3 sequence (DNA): TGTGCCAGCAGTTACTATACAGGGACCGGGGAGCTGTTTTTT. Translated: CASSYYTGTGELFF.

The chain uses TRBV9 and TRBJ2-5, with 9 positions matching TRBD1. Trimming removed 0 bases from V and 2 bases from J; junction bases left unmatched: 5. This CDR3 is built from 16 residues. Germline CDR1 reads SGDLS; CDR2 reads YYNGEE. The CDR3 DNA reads TGTGCCAGCAGCGTAGAAACAGGGGGCCCACAAGAGACCCAGTACTTC. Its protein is CASSVETGGPQETQYF. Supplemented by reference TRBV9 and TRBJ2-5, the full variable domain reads DSGVTQTPKHLITATGQRVTLRCSPRSGDLSVYWYQQSLDQGLQFLIQYYNGEERAKGNILERFSAQQFPDLHSELNLSSLELGDSALYFCASSVETGGPQETQYFGPGTRLLVL.

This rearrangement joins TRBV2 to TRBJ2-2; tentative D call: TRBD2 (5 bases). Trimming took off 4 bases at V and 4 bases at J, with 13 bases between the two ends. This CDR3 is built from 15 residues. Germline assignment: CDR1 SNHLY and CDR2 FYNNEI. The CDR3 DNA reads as TGTGCCAGCAGTGGGAGTGGGAGAGGCACCGGGGAGCTGTTTTTT. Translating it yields CASSGSGRGTGELFF. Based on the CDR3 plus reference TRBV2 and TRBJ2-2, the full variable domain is EPEVTQTPSHQVTQMGQEVILRCVPISNHLYFYWYRQILGQKVEFLVSFYNNEISEKSEIFDDQFSVERPDGSNFTLKIRSTKLEDSAMYFCASSGSGRGTGELFFGEGSRLTVL.

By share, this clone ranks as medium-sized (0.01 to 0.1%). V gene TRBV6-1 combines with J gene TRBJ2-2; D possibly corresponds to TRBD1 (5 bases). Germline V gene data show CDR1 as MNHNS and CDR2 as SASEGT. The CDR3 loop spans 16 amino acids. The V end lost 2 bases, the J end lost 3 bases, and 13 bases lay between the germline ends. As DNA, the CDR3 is TGTGCCAGCAGTGAACTTGGGGCAGCGTACACCGGGGAGCTGTTTTTT. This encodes CASSELGAAYTGELFF.

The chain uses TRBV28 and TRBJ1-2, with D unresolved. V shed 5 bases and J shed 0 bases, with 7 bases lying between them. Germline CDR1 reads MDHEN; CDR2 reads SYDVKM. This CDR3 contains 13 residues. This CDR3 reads CASSQPANYGYTF. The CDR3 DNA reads TGTGCCAGCAGTCAACCGGCTAACTATGGCTACACCTTC.

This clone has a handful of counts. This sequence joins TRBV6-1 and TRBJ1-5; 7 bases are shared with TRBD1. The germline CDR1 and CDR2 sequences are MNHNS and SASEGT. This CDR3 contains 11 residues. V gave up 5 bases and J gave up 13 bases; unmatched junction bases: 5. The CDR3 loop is CASSFDRAQHF. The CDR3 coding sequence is TGTGCCAGCAGTTTTGACAGGGCTCAGCATTTT.

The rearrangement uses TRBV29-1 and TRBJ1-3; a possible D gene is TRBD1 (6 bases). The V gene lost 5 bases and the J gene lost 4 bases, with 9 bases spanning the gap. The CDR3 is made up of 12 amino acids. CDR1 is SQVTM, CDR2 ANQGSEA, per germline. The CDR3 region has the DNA TGCAGCGTTCAGGGGCAGGGAAACACCATATATTTT. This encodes CSVQGQGNTIYF.

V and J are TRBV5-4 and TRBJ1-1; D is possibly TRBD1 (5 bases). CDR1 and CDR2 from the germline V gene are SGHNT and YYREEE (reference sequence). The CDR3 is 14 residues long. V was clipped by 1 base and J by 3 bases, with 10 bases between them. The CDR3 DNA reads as TGTGCCAGCAGCTTGCCGGGGGAGCACACTGAAGCTTTCTTT. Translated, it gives CASSLPGEHTEAFF. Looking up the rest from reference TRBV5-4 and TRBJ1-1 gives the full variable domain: ETGVTQSPTHLIKTRGQQVTLRCSSQSGHNTVSWYQQALGQGPQFIFQYYREEENGRGNFPPRFSGLQFPNYSSELNVNALELDDSALYLCASSLPGEHTEAFFGQGTRLTVV.

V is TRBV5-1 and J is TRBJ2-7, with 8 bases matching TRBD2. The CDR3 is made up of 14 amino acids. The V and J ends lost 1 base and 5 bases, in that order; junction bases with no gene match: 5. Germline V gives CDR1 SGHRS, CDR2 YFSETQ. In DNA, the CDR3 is TGCGCCAGCAGCTTGCAGCGAGCGGGAGACGAGCAGTACTTC. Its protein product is CASSLQRAGDEQYF.